This TCR beta chain was sequenced for a study of blood T cell repertoires in COVID-19. Study background: COVID-19 samples collected from the United States, Italy and Spain covered acute and convalescent phases. T cells, B-cell-depleted T cells, or PBMCs provided the cDNA or gDNA that served as material.

Germline-derived CDR1 and CDR2 are MNHNS and SASEGT. The CDR3 totals 15 residues. The ends were cut back, 1 base at V and 1 base at J, with 7 bases in the middle. Per the original methods: Amplification from reference gene primers served as the basis for estimated nucleated cell counts. Profiled with immunoSEQ multiplex PCR; TCRdb holds only in-frame clones, not every one. V, J and clone size are taken as reported in that table, and D and trimming were inferred from the DNA itself. Found here are approximately 130,000 clones, 87% of them singletons; the top ten hold 2% to 3%. The J gene is TRBJ1-4, the V gene TRBV6-1, with D possibly matching TRBD1 (5 bases). The sequencing sample was made of peripheral blood. The TCR sequence derives from a man in his fifties or sixties with active COVID-19. The CDR3 spells CASSEEGLTNEKLFF. The CDR3 DNA follows: TGTGCCAGCAGTGAAGAGGGGTTAACTAATGAAAAACTGTTTTTT.